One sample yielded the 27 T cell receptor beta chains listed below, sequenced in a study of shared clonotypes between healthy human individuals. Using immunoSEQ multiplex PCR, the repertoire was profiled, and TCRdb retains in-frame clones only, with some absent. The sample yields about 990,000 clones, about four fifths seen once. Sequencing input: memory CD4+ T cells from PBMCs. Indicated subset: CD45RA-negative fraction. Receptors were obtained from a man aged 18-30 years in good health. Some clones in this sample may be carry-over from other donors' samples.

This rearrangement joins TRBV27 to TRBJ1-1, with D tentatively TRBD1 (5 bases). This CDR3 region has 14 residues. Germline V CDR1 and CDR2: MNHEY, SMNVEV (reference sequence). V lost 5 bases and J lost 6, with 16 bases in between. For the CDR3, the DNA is TGTGCCAGCAGTCGTACAGTGTGGGGCCCTGAAGCTTTCTTT. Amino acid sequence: CASSRTVWGPEAFF.

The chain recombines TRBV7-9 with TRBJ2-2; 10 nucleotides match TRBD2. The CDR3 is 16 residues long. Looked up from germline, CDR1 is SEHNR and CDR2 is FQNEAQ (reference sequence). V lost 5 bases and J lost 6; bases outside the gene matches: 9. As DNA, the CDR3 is TGTGCCAGCAGCACCCTAGCGGGAGAGGGAGCCGGGGAGCTGTTTTTT. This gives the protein CASSTLAGEGAGELFF.

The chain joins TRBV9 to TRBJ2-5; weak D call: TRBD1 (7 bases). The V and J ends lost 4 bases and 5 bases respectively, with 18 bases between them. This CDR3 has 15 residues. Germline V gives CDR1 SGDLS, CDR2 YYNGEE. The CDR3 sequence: CASSPRGTRGETQYF. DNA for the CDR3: TGTGCCAGCAGCCCCAGGGGGACTCGGGGGGAGACCCAGTACTTC.

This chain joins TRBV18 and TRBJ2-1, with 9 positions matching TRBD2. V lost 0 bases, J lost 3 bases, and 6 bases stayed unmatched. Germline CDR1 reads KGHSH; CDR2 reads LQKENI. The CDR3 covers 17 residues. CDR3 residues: CASSPPLGLADYNEQFF. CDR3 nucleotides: TGTGCCAGCTCACCACCATTGGGACTAGCTGACTACAATGAGCAGTTCTTC.

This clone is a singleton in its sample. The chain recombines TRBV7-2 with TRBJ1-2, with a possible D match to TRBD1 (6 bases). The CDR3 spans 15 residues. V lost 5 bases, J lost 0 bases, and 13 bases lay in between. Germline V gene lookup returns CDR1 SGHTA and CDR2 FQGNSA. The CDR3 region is CASSPRTATNYGYTF. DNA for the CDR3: TGTGCCAGCAGCCCCCGGACAGCTACTAACTATGGCTACACCTTC.

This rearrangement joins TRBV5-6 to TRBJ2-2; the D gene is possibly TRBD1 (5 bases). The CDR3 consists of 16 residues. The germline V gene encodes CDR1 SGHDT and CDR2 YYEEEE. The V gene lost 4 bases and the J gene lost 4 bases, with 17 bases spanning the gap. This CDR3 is CASSSWTRGITGELFF. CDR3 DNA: TGTGCCAGCAGCAGCTGGACAAGGGGAATCACCGGGGAGCTGTTTTTT.

The CDR3 coding sequence is TGTGCCAGTAGTATGAGCGGGAGTTATTACGAGCAGTACTTC. Translated: CASSMSGSYYEQYF. This chain connects TRBV19 to TRBJ2-7; 8 nucleotides line up with TRBD2. This CDR3 contains 14 residues. V shed 3 bases and J 4 bases; nucleotides not matched to a gene: 5. The germline CDR1 and CDR2 sequences are LNHDA and SQIVND (reference sequence).

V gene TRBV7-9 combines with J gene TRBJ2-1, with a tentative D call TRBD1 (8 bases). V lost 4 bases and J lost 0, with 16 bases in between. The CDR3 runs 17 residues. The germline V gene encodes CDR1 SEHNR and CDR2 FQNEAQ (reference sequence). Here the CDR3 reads CASSSKRDRSSYNEQFF. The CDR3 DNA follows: TGTGCCAGCAGCTCGAAGCGGGACAGGAGCTCCTACAATGAGCAGTTCTTC.

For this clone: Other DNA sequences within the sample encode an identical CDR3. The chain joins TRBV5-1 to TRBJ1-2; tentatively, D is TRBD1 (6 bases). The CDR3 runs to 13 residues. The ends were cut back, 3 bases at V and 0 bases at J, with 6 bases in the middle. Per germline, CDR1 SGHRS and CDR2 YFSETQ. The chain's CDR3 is CASSWTANYGYTF. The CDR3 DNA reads TGCGCCAGCAGCTGGACAGCTAACTATGGCTACACCTTC.

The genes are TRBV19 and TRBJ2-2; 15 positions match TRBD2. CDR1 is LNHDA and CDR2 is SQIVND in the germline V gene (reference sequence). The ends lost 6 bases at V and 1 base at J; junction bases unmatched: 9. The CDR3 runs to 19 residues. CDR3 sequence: CASSTKLGLAGGNTGELFF. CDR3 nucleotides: TGTGCCAGTAGCACTAAACTGGGACTAGCGGGAGGGAACACCGGGGAGCTGTTTTTT.

The CDR3 bases are TGTGCCAGCAGCAGGGACAGGACGGATGAGACCCAGTACTTC. It encodes CASSRDRTDETQYF. The chain has TRBV5-4 and TRBJ2-5; 8 bases match TRBD1. The CDR3 sequence is 14 residues long. Looked up from germline, CDR1 is SGHNT and CDR2 is YYREEE (reference sequence). J lost 5 bases, V lost 4 bases, and 7 bases had no gene match.

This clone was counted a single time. CDR3 nucleotides: TGCGCCAGCAGCCAAGAGTCCTTTGTGGGCTCCGAGCAGTACTTC. Its protein is CASSQESFVGSEQYF. J is TRBJ2-7 and V is TRBV4-3; no clear D. V was cut by 0 bases and J by 6 bases, with 15 bases left in between. Germline V gene lookup returns CDR1 LGHNA and CDR2 YSLEER. CDR3 length equals 15 residues.

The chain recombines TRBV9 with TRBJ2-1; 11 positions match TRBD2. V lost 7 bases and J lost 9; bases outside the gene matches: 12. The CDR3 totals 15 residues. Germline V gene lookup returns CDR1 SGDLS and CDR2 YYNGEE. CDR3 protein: CASGPTSGVPREQFF. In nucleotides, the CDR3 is TGTGCCAGCGGACCGACTAGCGGGGTGCCTCGTGAGCAGTTCTTC.

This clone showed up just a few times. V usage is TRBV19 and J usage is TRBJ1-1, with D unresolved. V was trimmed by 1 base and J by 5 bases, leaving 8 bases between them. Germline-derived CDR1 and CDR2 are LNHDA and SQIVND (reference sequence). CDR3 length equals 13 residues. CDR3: CASSIAEGTEAFF. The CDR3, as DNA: TGTGCCAGTAGTATAGCGGAGGGAACTGAAGCTTTCTTT.

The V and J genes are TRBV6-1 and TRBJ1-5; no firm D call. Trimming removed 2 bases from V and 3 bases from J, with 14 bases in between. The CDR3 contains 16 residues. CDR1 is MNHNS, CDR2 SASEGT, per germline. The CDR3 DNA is TGTGCCAGCAGTGAAAAGGGCTTTAGTAACAATCAGCCCCAGCATTTT. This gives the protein CASSEKGFSNNQPQHF.

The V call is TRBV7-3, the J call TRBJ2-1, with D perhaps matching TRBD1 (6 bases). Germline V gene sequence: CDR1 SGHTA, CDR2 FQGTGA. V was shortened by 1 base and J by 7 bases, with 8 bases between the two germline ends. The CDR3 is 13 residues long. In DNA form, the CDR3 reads TGTGCCAGCAGCTTAATGAGGGGGAATGAGCAGTTCTTC. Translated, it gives CASSLMRGNEQFF.

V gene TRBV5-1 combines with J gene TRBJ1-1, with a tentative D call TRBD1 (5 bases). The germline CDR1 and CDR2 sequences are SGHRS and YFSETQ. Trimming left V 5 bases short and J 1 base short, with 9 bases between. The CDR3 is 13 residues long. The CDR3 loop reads CASRVGENTEAFF. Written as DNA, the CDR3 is TGCGCCAGCAGGGTAGGGGAGAACACTGAAGCTTTCTTT.

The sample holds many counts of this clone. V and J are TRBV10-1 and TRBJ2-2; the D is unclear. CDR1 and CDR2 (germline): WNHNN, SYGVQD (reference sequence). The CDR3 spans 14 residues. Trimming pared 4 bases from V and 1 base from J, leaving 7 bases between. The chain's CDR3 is CASSGDVNTGELFF. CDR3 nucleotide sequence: TGCGCCAGCAGTGGAGATGTGAACACCGGGGAGCTGTTTTTT.

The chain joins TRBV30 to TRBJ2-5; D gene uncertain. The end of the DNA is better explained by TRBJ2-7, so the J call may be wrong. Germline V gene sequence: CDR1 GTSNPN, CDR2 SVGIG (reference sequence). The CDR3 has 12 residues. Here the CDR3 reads CAWSLGPYEQYF. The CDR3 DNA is TGTGCCTGGAGTTTAGGACCCTACGAGCAGTACTTC.

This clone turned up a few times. Written as DNA, the CDR3 is TGCGCCAGCATGGGCAGCATGAACACTGAAGCTTTCTTT. Translating gives CASMGSMNTEAFF. The chain couples TRBV5-1 to TRBJ1-1; D is unclear. Trimming cost V 6 bases and J 0 bases, with 9 bases left between them. From germline, CDR1 is SGHRS and CDR2 YFSETQ. This CDR3 spans 13 amino acids.

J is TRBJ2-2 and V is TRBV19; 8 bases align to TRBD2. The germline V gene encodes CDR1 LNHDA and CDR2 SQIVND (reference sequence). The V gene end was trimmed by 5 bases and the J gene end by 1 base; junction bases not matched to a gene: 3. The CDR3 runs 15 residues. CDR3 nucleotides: TGTGCCAGTAGTTCTAGCGGGTTGAACACCGGGGAGCTGTTTTTT. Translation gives CASSSSGLNTGELFF.

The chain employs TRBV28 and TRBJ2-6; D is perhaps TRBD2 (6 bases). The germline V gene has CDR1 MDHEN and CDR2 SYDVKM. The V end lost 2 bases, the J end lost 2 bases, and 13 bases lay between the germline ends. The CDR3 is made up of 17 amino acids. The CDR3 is CASSLALGGTGANVLTF. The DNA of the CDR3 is TGTGCCAGCAGTTTAGCCCTTGGAGGGACTGGGGCCAACGTCCTGACTTTC.

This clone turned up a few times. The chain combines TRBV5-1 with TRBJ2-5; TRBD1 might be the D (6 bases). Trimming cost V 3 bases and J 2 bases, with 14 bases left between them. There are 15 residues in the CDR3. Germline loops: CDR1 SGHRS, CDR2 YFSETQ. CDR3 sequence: CASSSGQTGQETQYF. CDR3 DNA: TGCGCCAGCAGCTCCGGACAGACGGGGCAAGAGACCCAGTACTTC.

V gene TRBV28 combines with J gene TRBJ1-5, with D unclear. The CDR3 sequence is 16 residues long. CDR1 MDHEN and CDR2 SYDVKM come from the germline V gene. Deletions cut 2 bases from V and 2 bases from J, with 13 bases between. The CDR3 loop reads CASSLREGLGNQPQHF. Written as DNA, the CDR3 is TGTGCCAGCAGTTTACGAGAGGGATTGGGCAATCAGCCCCAGCATTTT.

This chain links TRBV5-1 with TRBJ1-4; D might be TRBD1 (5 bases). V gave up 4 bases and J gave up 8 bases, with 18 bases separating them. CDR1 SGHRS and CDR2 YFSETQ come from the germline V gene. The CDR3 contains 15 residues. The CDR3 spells CASSPGVGLGEKLFF. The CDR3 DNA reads TGCGCCAGCAGCCCTGGGGTGGGGCTTGGGGAAAAACTGTTTTTT.

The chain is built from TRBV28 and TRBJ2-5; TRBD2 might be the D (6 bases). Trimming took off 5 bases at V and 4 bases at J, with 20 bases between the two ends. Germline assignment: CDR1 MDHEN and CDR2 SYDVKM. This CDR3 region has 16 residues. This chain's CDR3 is CASSPIGGLFGETQYF. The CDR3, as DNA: TGTGCCAGCAGTCCAATAGGAGGGTTATTCGGAGAGACCCAGTACTTC.

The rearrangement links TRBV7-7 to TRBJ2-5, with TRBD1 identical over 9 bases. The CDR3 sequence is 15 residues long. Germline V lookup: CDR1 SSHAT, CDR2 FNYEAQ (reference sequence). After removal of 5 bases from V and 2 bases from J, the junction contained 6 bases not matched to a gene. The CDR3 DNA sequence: TGTGCCAGCAGCGGATCCGGGACAGGGCAAGAGACCCAGTACTTC. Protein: CASSGSGTGQETQYF.